Presented here are 4 T cell receptor beta chains from one specimen sequenced in a study of shared clonotypes between healthy human individuals. As defined, naive CD8 cells were CD45RO-negative and positively selected for CCR7, with terminally differentiated effector memory CD45RA+ cells excluded. Sequencing was performed with immunoSEQ multiplex PCR; in TCRdb, only in-frame clones are kept and a portion is missing. The sample carries about 700,000 clones, roughly 94% recorded once. Sequenced material: naive CD8+ T cells sorted from blood. The receptors here all came from a man between 25 and 39 years old in good health.

The rearrangement links TRBV25-1 to TRBJ2-3; TRBD1 matches 8 bases. The CDR3 contains 14 residues. V trimming: 5 bases; J trimming: 1 base; junction bases outside the gene matches: 2. Germline assignment: CDR1 MGHDK and CDR2 SYGVNS. For the CDR3, the DNA is TGTGCCAGCAGTCAGGGGGCTGGCACAGATACGCAGTATTTT. Its protein is CASSQGAGTDTQYF.

CDR3 bases: TGTGCCAGCAGCACGAACATCCGGGACTACCCCCCCGATACGCAGTATTTT. As protein: CASSTNIRDYPPDTQYF. The chain links TRBV11-2 to TRBJ2-3; 7 bases are a match to TRBD2. Germline V gene sequence: CDR1 SGHAT, CDR2 FQNNGV. The trim removed 5 bases at V and 6 bases at J, leaving 17 bases unmatched. This CDR3 comprises 17 residues.

This clone was detected only a few times. The chain recombines TRBV19 with TRBJ2-7; D might be TRBD1 (6 bases). The germline V and J ends were trimmed by 5 bases and 6 bases, with 11 bases remaining between them. CDR3 length equals 12 residues. Germline V gene sequence: CDR1 LNHDA, CDR2 SQIVND (reference sequence). The CDR3 spells CASSPQGGEQYF. In DNA, the CDR3 is TGTGCCAGTAGTCCACAGGGTGGCGAGCAGTACTTC.

This clone was counted once. This sequence joins TRBV28 and TRBJ2-5; TRBD1 agrees at 9 bases. With 6 bases clipped from V and 11 bases from J, the junction kept 10 bases outside the gene matches. Per germline, CDR1 MDHEN and CDR2 SYDVKM. CDR3 length equals 13 residues. The CDR3 spells CASREEGQGKQYF. The CDR3 DNA reads TGTGCCAGCAGGGAGGAGGGACAGGGAAAGCAGTACTTC.